A selection of T cell receptor beta chains follows, all from one sample in a study of cytomegalovirus exposure and HLA in healthy donors. Data came from immunoSEQ multiplex PCR; TCRdb stores just in-frame clones and leaves some out. This sample has roughly 120,000 clones, with approximately 88% found just once. What was sequenced was PBMCs. The receptors were sampled from a man in his late teens or twenties in good health and CMV-seronegative. Each CDR3 is given without its conserved first and last residue. Each record gives: J gene, V gene, CDR3 protein.

TRBJ2-2 | TRBV9 | ASSVLGGASNTGELF
TRBJ1-5 | TRBV5-1 | ASRADGNSNQPQH
TRBJ1-5 | TRBV19 | ASSSVRVANQPQH
TRBJ1-4 | TRBV7-6 | ASSLEGDGEKLF
TRBJ2-7 | TRBV25-1 | ASRSGTGVTYEQY
TRBJ2-1 | TRBV5-6 | ASSLAGTSGDGEQF
TRBJ2-5 | TRBV28 | ASSLSGSGGGKTQY
TRBJ1-4 | TRBV7-2 | ASSPQRNEKLF
TRBJ1-5 | TRBV2 | ASRSRGSEQPQH
TRBJ2-3 | TRBV7-9 | ASSATGPDTQY
TRBJ2-1 | TRBV27 | ASSSTHRDSIHNEQF
TRBJ1-1 | TRBV7-6 | AIRGGTGTEAF
TRBJ2-3 | TRBV5-6 | ASSSGTGAPDTQY
TRBJ1-4 | TRBV30 | AWSANSDEKLF
TRBJ2-3 | TRBV7-9 | ASSPRIADRTDTQY
TRBJ1-1 | TRBV28 | ASSLLGGRTEAF
TRBJ1-6 | TRBV19 | ASGGQGRSPLH
TRBJ2-3 | TRBV7-7 | ASSLGAGTSTDTQY
TRBJ2-5 | TRBV15 | ATSRETSGTQY
TRBJ1-2 | TRBV6-6 | ASIDGVSYGYT
TRBJ2-3 | TRBV18 | ASSREPRETGGTDTQY
TRBJ2-1 | TRBV21-1 | ASSKFEAIDCHEQF
TRBJ2-3 | TRBV2 | ASSEVRGGPDTQY
TRBJ1-5 | TRBV28 | ASRNSGTGSQPQH
TRBJ2-7 | TRBV30 | AWSGSYEQY
TRBJ1-1 | TRBV10-3 | AISEDGMNTEAF
TRBJ1-5 | TRBV30 | AWSTTERQPQH
TRBJ2-3 | TRBV4-3 | ASSQEDSPAGLQSSSTDTQY
TRBJ1-4 | TRBV28 | ASSRTGGIGEKLF
TRBJ2-3 | TRBV19 | ASSDPSGGTDTQY
TRBJ1-2 | TRBV6-5 | ASSSPGQGSDYGYT
TRBJ2-1 | TRBV19 | ASSAKPRDYEQF
TRBJ2-7 | TRBV19 | ASSRLAGPYEQY
TRBJ1-1 | TRBV18 | ASSPTGDTEAF
TRBJ1-5 | TRBV30 | AWNRGGGNQPQH
TRBJ1-2 | TRBV4-3 | ASSLELWTNIYGYT
TRBJ2-7 | TRBV5-6 | ASSYAGGNIEQY
TRBJ2-3 | TRBV7-2 | ASSLKGGKNTDTQY
TRBJ1-4 | TRBV6-1 | ASSEAPPRSNEKLF
TRBJ1-4 | TRBV25-1 | ASSDPGREEEKLF